Following are 9 T cell receptor beta chains from one sample sequenced in a study of T cell clusters in autoimmune cytopenias. One tube held mixed TRB-A and TRB-B primer pools for touch-down PCR. TCRdb re-called the multiplex PCR reads; every CDR3 protein appears as one record, without DNA. The sample table sets out about 6,000 distinct CDR3 sequences. Each sample's input was about 250 ng genomic DNA, some 40,000 genome equivalents. The material sequenced was peripheral blood. The origin of the receptors is a human donor with an autoimmune cytopenia or autoimmune hepatitis (not recorded which).

The V gene is TRBV27, the J gene TRBJ2-1; TCRdb proposes TRBD2, but this gene call is untestable without DNA. The CDR3 has 15 residues. Germline CDR1 is MNHEY and CDR2 is SMNVEV (reference sequence). The CDR3 reads CASSWERGSYNEQFF.

The genes are TRBV19 and TRBJ2-5. The CDR3 is 13 amino acids. Looked up from germline, CDR1 is LNHDA and CDR2 is SQIVND (reference sequence). Here the CDR3 reads CASSQGDQETQYF.

Frequency places this clonotype as medium-sized. The chain combines TRBV10-3 with TRBJ2-1; TCRdb lists TRBD1, though no DNA is available to test this call. This CDR3 has 14 amino acids. Germline-derived CDR1 and CDR2 are ENHRY and SYGVKD. Here the CDR3 reads CAISGDRDYNEQFF.

This clonotype is medium-sized by frequency. CDR3 protein: CASSVAGDGTGELFF. The rearrangement uses TRBV12-3 or TRBV12-4 and TRBJ2-2; the D call from TCRdb, TRBD1, cannot be confirmed without DNA. This CDR3 is built from 15 residues.

Judged by frequency, this clonotype is medium-sized. The chain employs TRBV6-2 or TRBV6-3 and TRBJ2-5; TCRdb selects TRBD2, and the lack of DNA leaves this call unchecked. Germline CDR1 is MNHEY and CDR2 is SVGEGT. The CDR3 covers 15 residues. This chain's CDR3 is CASSWTSGGAETQYF.

Measured by frequency, this clonotype is medium-sized. V usage is TRBV6-5 and J usage is TRBJ2-3; the TRBD1 assignment by TCRdb is unverifiable without DNA. This CDR3 has 17 amino acids. Germline values: CDR1 MNHEY, CDR2 SVGAGI. CDR3 region: CASSYSIATGSPDTQYF.

This clonotype is called medium-sized based on its frequency. V and J are TRBV30 and TRBJ1-3. Germline V CDR1 and CDR2: GTSNPN, SVGIG (reference sequence). CDR3 length: 13 amino acids. CDR3: CAWTGGDGNTIYF.

The chain is built from TRBV20-1 and TRBJ2-1; TCRdb names TRBD1, which stays unverified in the absence of DNA. CDR3 length: 14 residues. Germline CDR1 is DFQATT and CDR2 is SNEGSKA (reference sequence). Here the CDR3 reads CSARTGGRYNEQFF.

The J gene is TRBJ2-1, the V gene TRBV12-3 or TRBV12-4; TCRdb calls TRBD1, which cannot be checked without DNA. CDR3 length: 15 residues. CDR3 region: CASSFSGQGKNEQFF.